These T cell receptor beta chains were read from a single sample in a study of beta chain features in type 1 diabetes. Some clones are missing from TCRdb's copy, which holds only in-frame ones; the method was immunoSEQ multiplex PCR. The sample lists more than 300,000 clones; about 16% were seen once. The sequenced sample was naive CD4+ T cells from blood. Source of these receptors: a woman aged 18-29 years in good health. The CDR3 runs from the conserved cysteine through the conserved F or W. D genes are given only for firm matches. Where a row states a size, it is once, few, many or the class of an expanded clone; other rows omit it.

j_call: TRBJ2-1
v_call: TRBV7-2
clone_size: .
d_call: .
cdr3_nt: TGTGCCAGCAGCTTATTGAGAAACAATGAGCAGTTCTTC
cdr3_aa: CASSLLRNNEQFF

j_call: TRBJ2-3
v_call: TRBV5-1
clone_size: .
d_call: TRBD2
cdr3_nt: TGCGCCAGCAGCTTGGCCCTGACTAGCGGGAGTGGCACAGATACGCAGTATTTT
cdr3_aa: CASSLALTSGSGTDTQYF

j_call: TRBJ1-4
v_call: TRBV29-1
clone_size: .
d_call: .
cdr3_nt: TGCAGCGTTGTTCGGGGGACTGGAACTAATGAAAAACTGTTTTTT
cdr3_aa: CSVVRGTGTNEKLFF

j_call: TRBJ2-5
v_call: TRBV29-1
clone_size: .
d_call: TRBD1
cdr3_nt: TGCAGCGTCGGGACAGGGTTCCAAGAGACCCAGTACTTC
cdr3_aa: CSVGTGFQETQYF

j_call: TRBJ2-5
v_call: TRBV5-4
clone_size: few
d_call: .
cdr3_nt: TGTGCCAGCAGCTTGAAGGGCAGCGGCCAAGAGACCCAGTACTTC
cdr3_aa: CASSLKGSGQETQYF

j_call: TRBJ2-5
v_call: TRBV2
clone_size: few
d_call: .
cdr3_nt: TGTGCCAGCAGTGAAAGCCCGGGAGAGGGAGAGACCCAGTACTTC
cdr3_aa: CASSESPGEGETQYF

j_call: TRBJ2-6
v_call: TRBV9
clone_size: few
d_call: TRBD1
cdr3_nt: TGTGCCAGCAGCGCAGCGGGTCAGGGGGCTTATGGGGCCAACGTCCTGACTTTC
cdr3_aa: CASSAAGQGAYGANVLTF

j_call: TRBJ2-7
v_call: TRBV28
clone_size: few
d_call: .
cdr3_nt: TGTGCCAGCAGTCGTACCGGGACATCTTACGAGCAGTACTTC
cdr3_aa: CASSRTGTSYEQYF

j_call: TRBJ2-3
v_call: TRBV29-1
clone_size: .
d_call: .
cdr3_nt: TGCAGCAGGCAGGTGGCCACAGATACGCAGTATTTT
cdr3_aa: CSRQVATDTQYF

j_call: TRBJ2-5
v_call: TRBV29-1
clone_size: few
d_call: TRBD1
cdr3_nt: TGCAGCGTACTCCGGGACAGAGGGGCGGAGACCCAGTACTTC
cdr3_aa: CSVLRDRGAETQYF

j_call: TRBJ2-3
v_call: TRBV5-1
clone_size: .
d_call: TRBD2
cdr3_nt: TGCGCCAGCAGCCTGACTAGCGGGCCAAGCACAGATACGCAGTATTTT
cdr3_aa: CASSLTSGPSTDTQYF

j_call: TRBJ2-7
v_call: TRBV11-2
clone_size: once
d_call: TRBD2
cdr3_nt: TGTGCCAGCAGCGGAGATCTAGCGGGAACGGGCGAGCAGTACTTC
cdr3_aa: CASSGDLAGTGEQYF

j_call: TRBJ1-1
v_call: TRBV7-2
clone_size: .
d_call: TRBD1
cdr3_nt: TGTGCCAGCAGCTTAGGGGACCGGGACAGGAGAACTGAAGCTTTCTTT
cdr3_aa: CASSLGDRDRRTEAFF

j_call: TRBJ2-3
v_call: TRBV18
clone_size: .
d_call: TRBD1
cdr3_nt: TGTGCCAGCTCACCCCGGACAGGGAACACAGATACGCAGTATTTT
cdr3_aa: CASSPRTGNTDTQYF

j_call: TRBJ2-7
v_call: TRBV6-6
clone_size: few
d_call: .
cdr3_nt: TGTGCCAGCAGTTACTCCTCAGGAGGTACCTACGAGCAGTACTTC
cdr3_aa: CASSYSSGGTYEQYF

j_call: TRBJ1-1
v_call: TRBV30
clone_size: few
d_call: TRBD1
cdr3_nt: TGTGCCTGGAGTTGGACAGGGGTGATGAACACTGAAGCTTTCTTT
cdr3_aa: CAWSWTGVMNTEAFF

j_call: TRBJ2-7
v_call: TRBV7-2
clone_size: few
d_call: .
cdr3_nt: TGTGCCAGCAGCGCGCACTACGAGCAGTACTTC
cdr3_aa: CASSAHYEQYF

j_call: TRBJ2-1
v_call: TRBV19
clone_size: few
d_call: .
cdr3_nt: TGTGCCAGTAGTCTGACTCTTCACAATGAGCAGTTCTTC
cdr3_aa: CASSLTLHNEQFF

j_call: TRBJ2-7
v_call: TRBV5-6
clone_size: .
d_call: TRBD2
cdr3_nt: TGTGCCAGCAGCTTGGACCCAGCGGGAGGGCCGAAGGAGCAGTACTTC
cdr3_aa: CASSLDPAGGPKEQYF

j_call: TRBJ1-5
v_call: TRBV4-3
clone_size: .
d_call: .
cdr3_nt: TGCGCCAGCAGCCAACTTCATCAGGGAAATCAGCCCCAGCATTTT
cdr3_aa: CASSQLHQGNQPQHF

j_call: TRBJ1-5
v_call: TRBV30
clone_size: few
d_call: .
cdr3_nt: TGTGCCTGGAGTTCACAACTCGGACTGGCGGGTCAGCCCCAGCATTTT
cdr3_aa: CAWSSQLGLAGQPQHF

j_call: TRBJ2-3
v_call: TRBV14
clone_size: .
d_call: TRBD2
cdr3_nt: TGTGCCAGCAGCCCGATAGCGGGCCGATTCACAGATACGCAGTATTTT
cdr3_aa: CASSPIAGRFTDTQYF

j_call: TRBJ2-4
v_call: TRBV20-1
clone_size: .
d_call: TRBD2
cdr3_nt: TGCAGTGCTAGTCGGGGGGGCATTCAGTACTTC
cdr3_aa: CSASRGGIQYF

j_call: TRBJ2-1
v_call: TRBV19
clone_size: few
d_call: .
cdr3_nt: TGTGCCAGTAGTATAGGAGATTCTCGGGGTGAGCAGTTCTTC
cdr3_aa: CASSIGDSRGEQFF

j_call: TRBJ2-7
v_call: TRBV20-1
clone_size: few
d_call: .
cdr3_nt: TGCAGTGCCACCCAGGGCAACGAGCAGTACTTC
cdr3_aa: CSATQGNEQYF

j_call: TRBJ2-1
v_call: TRBV27
clone_size: .
d_call: TRBD2
cdr3_nt: TGTGCCAGCAGTCCTACTAGCGGTCGCGTTCACAATGAGCAGTTCTTC
cdr3_aa: CASSPTSGRVHNEQFF

j_call: TRBJ2-7
v_call: TRBV18
clone_size: few
d_call: .
cdr3_nt: TGTGCCAGCTCATCGGCCGGAGGTTCTTCCTCCTACGAGCAGTACTTC
cdr3_aa: CASSSAGGSSSYEQYF

j_call: TRBJ2-5
v_call: TRBV6-5
clone_size: .
d_call: .
cdr3_nt: TGTGCCAGCAGCGCGGGACTTCAAGAGACCCAGTACTTC
cdr3_aa: CASSAGLQETQYF

j_call: TRBJ2-3
v_call: TRBV27
clone_size: .
d_call: .
cdr3_nt: TGTGCCAGCAGTTTATCCGTTCGGGGCACAGATACGCAGTATTTT
cdr3_aa: CASSLSVRGTDTQYF

j_call: TRBJ2-2
v_call: TRBV6-5
clone_size: .
d_call: TRBD2
cdr3_nt: TGTGCCAGCTGGAGCGGGAGGTCGAGCACCGGGGAGCTGTTTTTT
cdr3_aa: CASWSGRSSTGELFF

j_call: TRBJ2-5
v_call: TRBV6-5
clone_size: few
d_call: .
cdr3_nt: TGTGCCAGCAGTTACTCGGGGAGAGGGGAGACCCAGTACTTC
cdr3_aa: CASSYSGRGETQYF

j_call: TRBJ2-2
v_call: TRBV6-5
clone_size: .
d_call: TRBD1
cdr3_nt: TGTGCCAGCAGTCTGGACAGGGGGAACACCGGGGAGCTGTTTTTT
cdr3_aa: CASSLDRGNTGELFF

j_call: TRBJ2-6
v_call: TRBV27
clone_size: .
d_call: .
cdr3_nt: TGTGCCAGCAGTTTCGGAGGGAGCTCTGGGGCCAACGTCCTGACTTTC
cdr3_aa: CASSFGGSSGANVLTF

j_call: TRBJ2-3
v_call: TRBV29-1
clone_size: few
d_call: TRBD2
cdr3_nt: TGCAGCGTTGTTATGATGGGGGAGGGCCTAACAGATACGCAGTATTTT
cdr3_aa: CSVVMMGEGLTDTQYF

j_call: TRBJ1-4
v_call: TRBV27
clone_size: .
d_call: .
cdr3_nt: TGTGCCAGCAGTTCCCTGACAGCAACTAATGAAAAACTGTTTTTT
cdr3_aa: CASSSLTATNEKLFF

j_call: TRBJ2-2
v_call: TRBV7-3
clone_size: few
d_call: TRBD1
cdr3_nt: TGTGCCAGCAGCTCGAACCAGGGGGCATCCGGGGAGCTGTTTTTT
cdr3_aa: CASSSNQGASGELFF

j_call: TRBJ2-7
v_call: TRBV9
clone_size: .
d_call: .
cdr3_nt: TGTGCCAGCAGCGTTTACTACGAGCAGTACTTC
cdr3_aa: CASSVYYEQYF

j_call: TRBJ2-2
v_call: TRBV29-1
clone_size: .
d_call: TRBD2
cdr3_nt: TGCAGCGTCGGGCCCCGGGGGGGGACCGGGGAGGAGCTGTTTTTT
cdr3_aa: CSVGPRGGTGEELFF

j_call: TRBJ1-4
v_call: TRBV27
clone_size: .
d_call: .
cdr3_nt: TGTGCCAGCCTAGACAGATTTTTTAATGAAAAACTGTTTTTT
cdr3_aa: CASLDRFFNEKLFF